The 8 T cell receptor beta chains below all came from one sample that was sequenced in a study of T cell responses to AZD1222 COVID-19 vaccine. Assay used: immunoSEQ multiplex PCR; TCRdb lists only in-frame clones, some missing. The table includes some 140,000 clones, around nine tenths detected once. The sequenced sample was peripheral blood, obtained on day 0 of AZD1222 vaccination. These receptors came from an adult in good health.

This chain uses TRBV4-1 with TRBJ2-1; tentative D call: TRBD2 (5 bases). The CDR3 extends over 13 amino acids. With 1 base removed from V and 4 bases from J, the gap between germline ends came to 5 bases. Germline assignment: CDR1 MGHRA and CDR2 YSYEKL. The CDR3 nucleotides read TGCGCCAGCAGCCAAGGAGGGTACAATGAGCAGTTCTTC. As protein: CASSQGGYNEQFF.

V and J are TRBV6-1 and TRBJ1-5; no clear D gene. The CDR3 has 14 amino acids. The germline V gene has CDR1 MNHNS and CDR2 SASEGT. The V gene lost 0 bases and the J gene lost 5 bases, with 8 bases spanning the gap. In DNA, the CDR3 is TGTGCCAGCAGTGAAGCGTGGAGGGATCAGCCCCAGCATTTT. This sequence encodes CASSEAWRDQPQHF.

The gene calls are TRBV9 and TRBJ1-1; D uncertain. The CDR3 extends over 15 amino acids. CDR1 is SGDLS and CDR2 is YYNGEE in the germline V gene. Trimming cost V 4 bases and J 4 bases, with 17 bases left between them. CDR3 DNA: TGTGCCAGCAGCCCACACCGGACGGCGAGCACTGAAGCTTTCTTT. It codes for CASSPHRTASTEAFF.

The chain couples TRBV4-3 to TRBJ2-7; possibly TRBD2 for D (5 bases). The V gene's germline CDR1 is LGHNA and CDR2 YSLEER. This CDR3 is 16 amino acids long. Trimming stripped 0 bases from V and 0 bases from J, with 12 bases between. The CDR3 spells CASSQERTSSSYEQYF. As DNA, the CDR3 is TGCGCCAGCAGCCAAGAACGGACTTCAAGCTCCTACGAGCAGTACTTC.

The rearrangement links TRBV5-3 to TRBJ1-4, with unresolved D. TRBV5-3 is an ORF, and what it does is uncertain. This CDR3 is 14 amino acids long. V dropped 0 bases and J dropped 6 bases, with 9 bases sitting between them. The CDR3 bases are TGTGCCAGAAGCTTGGGATCCCAGGATGAAAAACTGTTTTTT. Translation: CARSLGSQDEKLFF.

This sequence joins TRBV4-2 and TRBJ1-1; D is ambiguous. V lost 3 bases and J lost 1, with 12 bases in between. From germline, CDR1 is LGHNA and CDR2 YNFKEQ. The length of the CDR3 is 15 residues. CDR3 sequence (DNA): TGTGCCAGCAGCCAGGAACTTCCCAGGAACACTGAAGCTTTCTTT. Protein product: CASSQELPRNTEAFF.

The chain joins TRBV4-3 to TRBJ1-2, with a tentative D call TRBD1 (6 bases). Germline V lookup: CDR1 LGHNA, CDR2 YSLEER. The CDR3 loop spans 15 amino acids. Trimming pared 0 bases from V and 7 bases from J, leaving 15 bases between. The CDR3 DNA is TGCGCCAGCAGCCAAGATAGCAGGGGTGCGAGTGGCTACACCTTC. Amino acid sequence: CASSQDSRGASGYTF.

CDR3 in DNA: TGTGCCAGCTCACCAAATGAAGACGCGCTTGATTCACCCCTCCACTTT. Protein sequence: CASSPNEDALDSPLHF. V and J are TRBV18 and TRBJ1-6; D not resolved. Germline loops: CDR1 KGHSH, CDR2 LQKENI. The CDR3 covers 16 residues. V was pared by 2 bases and J by 8 bases, with 16 bases between.